This T cell receptor (beta chain) originates from a study of T-cell memory formation after mild COVID-19. The overall study: TCR clusters largely stayed donor specific.

TCRdb fed the 5' RACE reads into MiXCR, producing one record per CDR3 protein. The sample consists of about 190,000 distinct CDR3 sequences, 18% of them appearing once. General study results and limits: Clones that got smaller from day 15 to 85 had even CD4/CD8, while clones growing later tipped toward CD4+.

For this clonotype: Antigen: not known.

Sample: PBMCs or a T cell subset sorted from them (not recorded which). The receptor's source is an adult woman who had mild COVID-19 (a few samples of this study predate the infection). Cell type and time point are not known.

The CDR3 DNA reads TGCGCCAGCAGTCCCCTCCGAGGTCAGCCCAACTCTGGGGCCAACGTCCTGACTTTC. This encodes CASSPLRGQPNSGANVLTF. The gene calls are TRBV23-1 and TRBJ2-6; no clear D. TRBV23-1 is labeled an ORF, and its function is uncertain. This CDR3 comprises 19 residues. V lost 4 bases and J lost 0, with 19 bases in between.